The clone carrying this TCR beta chain was found once. This record comes from a study of blood T cell repertoires in COVID-19. Study details: The origin of the acute and convalescent COVID-19 samples was the United States, Italy and Spain. PBMCs, B-cell-depleted T cells, or T cells were the source of the cDNA or gDNA that made up the material.

Source study methods: Estimation of nucleated cell counts was performed using reference gene primer amplification. Sequencing used immunoSEQ multiplex PCR; TCRdb keeps in-frame clones, though not all of them. D and trimming were read from the DNA, whereas the V and J calls and clone size are those reported in that table. The sample lists over 95,000 clones, around 83% occurring once. The germline V gene has CDR1 SGHRS and CDR2 YFSETQ. The length of the CDR3 is 18 residues. Germline trimming cut 0 bases from V and 6 bases from J; bases unmatched to any gene: 17. Sequenced sample: peripheral blood. The TCR comes from a man aged 40-49 years with acute or convalescent COVID-19. This chain uses TRBV5-1 with TRBJ2-5; 7 nucleotides agree with TRBD2. CDR3 nucleotide sequence: TGCGCCAGCAGCTTGGTACGGACTAGTGGACCTCATGCCAAGACCCAGTACTTC. As protein: CASSLVRTSGPHAKTQYF.